Listed below are T cell receptor beta chains from one sample, sequenced in a study of cytomegalovirus exposure and HLA in healthy donors. The method was immunoSEQ multiplex PCR; TCRdb's version includes in-frame clones alone and lacks a portion of them. The repertoire holds fewer than 100,000 clones, with around 73% as singletons. Material: PBMCs. The receptors derive from a man aged 40-49 years in good health and CMV-seronegative. CDR3s include the opening cysteine and the closing phenylalanine or tryptophan. A D gene is named only where the DNA matches it firmly. Clone size is stated in some rows and not others, as once, few, many or a class when expanded.

.	TRBV19	.	TRBJ1-1	CASSIELRTDAFF	TGTGCCAGTAGTATTGAGTTGAGGACAGATGCTTTCTTT
.	TRBV28	.	TRBJ1-1	CASSIPDGISEAFF	TGTGCCAGCAGTATACCGGACGGGATCTCTGAAGCTTTCTTT
.	TRBV19	few	TRBJ2-3	CASTLSRTGTDTQYF	TGTGCCAGTACCCTTAGCCGGACTGGCACAGATACGCAGTATTTT
.	TRBV5-1	many	TRBJ2-2	CASSLAVPDTGELFF	TGCGCCAGCAGCTTGGCGGTTCCCGACACCGGGGAGCTGTTTTTT
.	TRBV5-6	.	TRBJ2-3	CASSLEVERSTDTQYF	TGTGCCAGCAGCTTGGAGGTTGAGAGGAGCACAGATACGCAGTATTTT
.	TRBV7-2	.	TRBJ1-2	CASSLTASEVYGCTF	TGTGCCAGCAGCTTAACGGCCAGTGAGGTCTATGGCTGCACCTTC
.	TRBV7-7	.	TRBJ2-1	CASSPGVRNEQFF	TGTGCCAGCAGCCCGGGGGTGCGCAATGAGCAGTTCTTC
.	TRBV28	.	TRBJ2-6	CASSFGGLGANVLTF	TGTGCCAGCAGTTTCGGAGGGCTCGGGGCCAACGTCCTGACTTTC
TRBD1	TRBV2	once	TRBJ1-1	CASRVPPTGAGDTEAFF	TGTGCCAGCAGGGTTCCTCCAACAGGGGCGGGTGACACTGAAGCTTTCTTT
.	TRBV11-2	.	TRBJ2-1	CASSKTATWDEQFF	TGTGCCAGCAGCAAAACAGCAACCTGGGATGAGCAGTTCTTC
TRBD2	TRBV5-1	.	TRBJ2-5	CASSLATSTSGIKETQYF	TGCGCCAGCAGCTTGGCTACCTCGACTAGCGGGATTAAAGAGACCCAGTACTTC
.	TRBV5-1	.	TRBJ2-2	CASSYQGTTGELFF	TGCGCCAGCAGCTATCAGGGTACCACCGGGGAGCTGTTTTTT
TRBD1	TRBV28	.	TRBJ1-2	CASIGQVGGYTF	TGTGCCAGCATTGGACAGGTTGGGGGCTACACCTTC
.	TRBV6-5	.	TRBJ2-7	CASSYSERVTYEQYF	TGTGCCAGCAGTTACTCGGAGCGGGTCACCTACGAGCAGTACTTC
TRBD2	TRBV2	few	TRBJ2-7	CASRTSGGSYEQYF	TGTGCCAGCCGGACTAGCGGGGGGTCCTACGAGCAGTACTTC
TRBD1	TRBV19	.	TRBJ1-2	CASSILHPRTGTNYGYTF	TGTGCCAGTAGTATCCTCCATCCCCGGACAGGGACCAACTATGGCTACACCTTC
.	TRBV6-5	.	TRBJ1-1	CASQRRGAEAFF	TGTGCCAGCCAACGGCGGGGGGCTGAAGCTTTCTTT